The 14 T cell receptor beta chains reported below all come from one sample, sequenced in a study of shared clonotypes between healthy human individuals. Terminally differentiated effector memory CD45RA+ cells were excluded by CCR7 positive selection of CD45RO-negative cells. Assay used: immunoSEQ multiplex PCR; TCRdb lists only in-frame clones, some missing. This repertoire shows more than 500,000 clones, 85% to 95% found once; its top ten account for around 0.11%. Specimen: naive CD8+ T cells sorted from blood. These receptors all stem from a woman aged 25-40 years in good health.

The V gene is TRBV9, the J gene TRBJ1-1, with TRBD1 matching 7 bases. There are 14 residues in the CDR3. Germline values: CDR1 SGDLS, CDR2 YYNGEE. J was trimmed by 4 bases and V by 4 bases; bases with no gene match: 7. The DNA for the CDR3 is TGTGCCAGCAGCCCTACGACAGGGAGCACTGAAGCTTTCTTT. Its translation is CASSPTTGSTEAFF.

V and J are TRBV7-9 and TRBJ2-7; 7 bases align to TRBD2. Germline lookup yields CDR1 SEHNR and CDR2 FQNEAQ (reference sequence). This CDR3 region has 15 residues. V trimming: 1 base; J trimming: 4 bases; junction bases outside the gene matches: 7. CDR3 bases: TGTGCCAGCAGCTTAGTGCTGGGAGGGTGGTACGAGCAGTACTTC. Protein product: CASSLVLGGWYEQYF.

This clone was seen just once. The chain recombines TRBV5-1 with TRBJ2-1; 11 bases align to TRBD2. Germline CDR1 SGHRS, CDR2 YFSETQ. The trim removed 0 bases at V and 4 bases at J, leaving 3 bases unmatched. The CDR3 has 16 amino acids. For the CDR3, the DNA is TGCGCCAGCAGCTTGGGACTAGCGGGACCTTACAATGAGCAGTTCTTC. Its protein product is CASSLGLAGPYNEQFF.

The CDR3 sequence: CASSWRMNTEAFF. The CDR3 DNA is TGTGCCAGCAGTTGGAGGATGAACACTGAAGCTTTCTTT. This chain uses TRBV27 with TRBJ1-1; D ambiguous. The CDR3 consists of 13 residues. Trimming removed 4 bases from V and 0 bases from J, with 6 bases in between. Germline CDR1 and CDR2: MNHEY and SMNVEV (reference sequence).

The CDR3 protein is CATKIGMNTEAFF. CDR3 nucleotides: TGTGCCACCAAAATCGGCATGAACACTGAAGCTTTCTTT. The rearrangement joins TRBV2 to TRBJ1-1, with D hard to call. The germline gives CDR1 SNHLY, CDR2 FYNNEI. With 10 bases removed from V and 0 bases from J, the gap between germline ends came to 12 bases. This CDR3 region has 13 residues.

This chain uses TRBV5-1 with TRBJ2-3; 14 bases are a match to TRBD2. V trimming: 4 bases; J trimming: 3 bases; junction bases outside the gene matches: 1. CDR3 length equals 15 residues. CDR1 is SGHRS, CDR2 YFSETQ, per germline. This CDR3 is CASSGTSGRTDTQYF. In DNA form, the CDR3 reads TGCGCCAGCAGCGGGACTAGCGGGAGAACAGATACGCAGTATTTT.

This chain uses TRBV27 with TRBJ2-1, with D hard to call. This CDR3 spans 16 amino acids. The V gene lost 7 bases and the J gene lost 2 bases, with 18 bases spanning the gap. Germline assignment: CDR1 MNHEY and CDR2 SMNVEV (reference sequence). The CDR3 DNA sequence: TGTGCCAGCAAAGACGCGTACAGCACCCCCTACAATGAGCAGTTCTTC. Its protein is CASKDAYSTPYNEQFF.

This chain joins TRBV4-1 and TRBJ2-7; 9 positions match TRBD2. Per germline, CDR1 MGHRA and CDR2 YSYEKL. CDR3 size: 15 residues. Trimming removed 1 base from V and 4 bases from J; junction bases left unmatched: 5. The CDR3 sequence is CASSQAASGEYEQYF. The DNA of the CDR3 is TGCGCCAGCAGCCAAGCGGCTAGCGGGGAGTACGAGCAGTACTTC.

The chain is built from TRBV28 and TRBJ2-2, with 7 nucleotides matching TRBD1. With V trimmed by 5 bases and J by 7 bases, 7 bases remained unmatched. Germline CDR1 MDHEN, CDR2 SYDVKM. This CDR3 is built from 14 residues. In nucleotides, the CDR3 is TGTGCCAGCAGTAGGACAGACAGGGACGGGGAGCTGTTTTTT. Residues: CASSRTDRDGELFF.

The CDR3 DNA reads TGCGCCAGCAGCGCCACAGGGACCCGGATCACTGAAGCTTTCTTT. Translation gives CASSATGTRITEAFF. The chain joins TRBV5-1 to TRBJ1-1, with TRBD1 as a possible D gene (6 bases). The CDR3 is made up of 15 amino acids. Trimming removed 4 bases from V and 4 bases from J, with 17 bases in between. Per the germline V gene, CDR1 is SGHRS and CDR2 is YFSETQ.

Concerning this clone itself: Compared with germline, one end of the junction differs, possibly owing to a read error. This sequence joins TRBV4-1 and TRBJ1-2; D call uncertain. Per germline, CDR1 MGHRA and CDR2 YSYEKL. This CDR3 region has 14 residues. The CDR3 coding sequence is TGCGCCAGCAGACAAGTGGGCAGCCAAAACGGCTACACCTTC. Translated, it gives CASRQVGSQNGYTF.

As DNA, the CDR3 is TGCGCCAGCAGCCAAGATAAGGGGAGGCTAAACGAGCAGTACTTC. This translates into CASSQDKGRLNEQYF. The chain joins TRBV4-1 to TRBJ2-7; D may be TRBD2 (6 bases). The CDR3 sequence is 15 residues long. Germline CDR1 MGHRA, CDR2 YSYEKL. The V and J ends lost 0 bases and 5 bases respectively, with 14 bases between them.

The V and J genes are TRBV29-1 and TRBJ1-4; D not certain. Per the germline V gene, CDR1 is SQVTM and CDR2 is ANQGSEA. The V gene lost 6 bases and the J gene lost 8 bases, with 19 bases spanning the gap. The CDR3 sequence is 14 residues long. CDR3: CSVSTWGGEEKLFF. CDR3 in DNA: TGCAGCGTCTCGACCTGGGGAGGTGAGGAAAAACTGTTTTTT.

The table lists this clone with a count of one. CDR3 in DNA: TGTGCCAGCAGCCAAGATTCCCTCACGGTCGTAAACACTGAAGCTTTCTTT. It encodes CASSQDSLTVVNTEAFF. The chain links TRBV4-2 to TRBJ1-1; no clear D. The CDR3 is 17 amino acids. CDR1 and CDR2 from the germline V gene are LGHNA and YNFKEQ. V was clipped by 0 bases and J by 2 bases, with 16 bases between them.